This passage covers 9 T cell receptor beta chains from one sample sequenced in a study of T cell repertoires in cytomegalovirus infection. Via MiXCR, TCRdb re-called the reads, giving one row per CDR3 protein. Of just under 500,000 distinct CDR3 sequences listed, 33% are singletons. These receptors' targets are unknown. Sequencing was performed on cultured PBMCs, taken from culture after CMV antigen stimulation. Receptors originate from a human donor in good health (CMV status not recorded). Some clones in this sample may be carry-over from other donors' samples.

This chain connects TRBV20-1 to TRBJ2-4; D might be TRBD1 (6 bases). The ends were cut back, 4 bases at V and 0 bases at J, with 22 bases in the middle. Germline loops: CDR1 DFQATT, CDR2 SNEGSKA (reference sequence). CDR3 length: 18 amino acids. CDR3 in DNA: TGCAGTGCTAATGTCCTCGGGACACCATTATTAGCCAAAAACATTCAGTACTTC. It codes for CSANVLGTPLLAKNIQYF.

This clonotype was observed many times. This chain connects TRBV7-6 to TRBJ2-3; TRBD1 matches 11 bases. Germline V gives CDR1 SGHVS, CDR2 FNYEAQ. The CDR3 runs to 15 residues. Losses at the gene ends were 5 bases for V and 4 bases for J; bases not matched to a gene: 5. CDR3 in amino acids: CASSQGQGVADTQYF. CDR3 sequence (DNA): TGTGCCAGCAGCCAGGGACAGGGGGTGGCAGATACGCAGTATTTT.

This clonotype was observed once. The V and J genes are TRBV12-3 or TRBV12-4 and TRBJ1-5; a weak D match, TRBD1 (6 bases). Between the trimmed V and J ends, which lost 7 bases and 2 bases, there was a span of 21 bases. The CDR3 contains 17 residues. The CDR3 DNA reads TGTGCCAGCACCTCCCTTACAGGGAACTTTGGCAATCAGCCCCAGCATTTT. Translated: CASTSLTGNFGNQPQHF.

The rearrangement joins TRBV7-9 to TRBJ1-2; D is undetermined. Trimming removed 0 bases at V and 8 bases at J, with 10 bases between. Germline V gene sequence: CDR1 SEHNR, CDR2 FQNEAQ (reference sequence). The CDR3 runs 13 residues. DNA of the CDR3: TGTGCCAGCAGCTTAGCAGTAGCGCGGGGCTACACCTTC. Encoded protein: CASSLAVARGYTF.

This clonotype was counted only a few times. CDR3 protein: CSASPDRDYGYTF. CDR3 nucleotides: TGCAGTGCTAGTCCGGACAGGGACTATGGCTACACCTTC. The V and J genes are TRBV20-1 and TRBJ1-2; TRBD1 aligns across 8 bases. Trimming took 3 bases from V and 3 from J; bases not matched to a gene: 3. CDR1 and CDR2 (germline): DFQATT, SNEGSKA (reference sequence). The CDR3 totals 13 residues.

The chain joins TRBV7-2 to TRBJ2-1, with 13 nucleotides matching TRBD2. The CDR3 has 18 amino acids. The V gene's germline CDR1 is SGHTA and CDR2 FQGNSA. With 5 bases clipped from V and 2 bases from J, the junction kept 9 bases outside the gene matches. CDR3 bases: TGTGCCAGCAGCCGTTCGACTAGCGGGAGGTCCACCTACAATGAGCAGTTCTTC. Translating gives CASSRSTSGRSTYNEQFF.

J is TRBJ2-3 and V is TRBV19; D gene unclear. The CDR3 loop spans 14 amino acids. Germline loops: CDR1 LNHDA, CDR2 SQIVND (reference sequence). Trimming removed 3 bases at V and 0 bases at J, with 7 bases between. The CDR3 DNA reads as TGTGCCAGTAGTATCCAAGTTAGCACAGATACGCAGTATTTT. Its protein product is CASSIQVSTDTQYF.

The rearrangement links TRBV12-3 or TRBV12-4 to TRBJ1-1; D ambiguous. The germline V and J ends were trimmed by 3 bases and 3 bases, with 5 bases remaining between them. The CDR3 runs to 12 residues. The CDR3 sequence: CASSLRDTEAFF. The CDR3 bases are TGTGCCAGCAGTTTGAGGGACACTGAAGCTTTCTTT.

For the CDR3, the DNA is TGCACCACCGCCGGGAGAGTAACTGAAGCTTTCTTT. Amino acids: CTTAGRVTEAFF. This rearrangement joins TRBV20-1 to TRBJ1-1; D remains unclear. This CDR3 is 12 amino acids long. The germline V gene encodes CDR1 DFQATT and CDR2 SNEGSKA (reference sequence).